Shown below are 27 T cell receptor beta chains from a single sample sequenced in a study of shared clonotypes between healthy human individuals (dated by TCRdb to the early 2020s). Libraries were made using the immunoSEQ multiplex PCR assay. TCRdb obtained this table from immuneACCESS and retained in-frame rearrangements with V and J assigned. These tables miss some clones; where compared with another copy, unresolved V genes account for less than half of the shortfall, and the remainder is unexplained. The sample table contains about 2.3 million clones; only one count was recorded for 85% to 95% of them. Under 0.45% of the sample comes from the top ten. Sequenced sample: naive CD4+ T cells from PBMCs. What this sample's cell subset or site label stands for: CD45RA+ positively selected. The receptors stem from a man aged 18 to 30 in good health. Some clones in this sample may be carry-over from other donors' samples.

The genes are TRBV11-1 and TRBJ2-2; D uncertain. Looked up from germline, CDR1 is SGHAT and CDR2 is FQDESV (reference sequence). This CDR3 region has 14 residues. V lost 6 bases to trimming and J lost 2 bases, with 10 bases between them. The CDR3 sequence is CASSLDGNTGELFF. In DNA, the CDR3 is TGTGCCAGCAGTCTGGACGGCAACACCGGGGAGCTGTTTTTT.

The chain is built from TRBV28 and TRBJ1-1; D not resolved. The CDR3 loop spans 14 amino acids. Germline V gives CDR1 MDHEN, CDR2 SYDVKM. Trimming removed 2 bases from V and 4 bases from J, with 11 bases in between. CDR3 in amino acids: CASSLRRKSTEAFF. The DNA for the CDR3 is TGTGCCAGCAGTTTACGTCGGAAAAGCACTGAAGCTTTCTTT.

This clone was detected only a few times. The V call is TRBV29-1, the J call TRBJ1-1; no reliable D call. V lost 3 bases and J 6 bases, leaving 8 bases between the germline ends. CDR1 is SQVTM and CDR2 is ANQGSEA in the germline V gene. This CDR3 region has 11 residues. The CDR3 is CSVDLGPEAFF. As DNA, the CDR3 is TGCAGCGTTGATCTGGGCCCTGAAGCTTTCTTT.

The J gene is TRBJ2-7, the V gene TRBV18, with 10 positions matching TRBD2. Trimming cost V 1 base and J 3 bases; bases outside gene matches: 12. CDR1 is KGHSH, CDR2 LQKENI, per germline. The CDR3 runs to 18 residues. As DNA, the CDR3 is TGTGCCAGCTCACCACGGGAGAAGTCTAGCGGGAGTCTCTACGAGCAGTACTTC. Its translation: CASSPREKSSGSLYEQYF. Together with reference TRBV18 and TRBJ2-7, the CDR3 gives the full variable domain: NAGVMQNPRHLVRRRGQEARLRCSPMKGHSHVYWYRQLPEEGLKFMVYLQKENIIDESGMPKERFSAEFPKEGPSILRIQQVVRGDSAAYFCASSPREKSSGSLYEQYFGPGTRLTVT.

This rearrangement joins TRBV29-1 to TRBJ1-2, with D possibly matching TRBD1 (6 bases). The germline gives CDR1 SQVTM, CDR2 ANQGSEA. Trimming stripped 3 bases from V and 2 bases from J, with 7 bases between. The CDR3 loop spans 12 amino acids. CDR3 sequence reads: CSVERGNYGYTF. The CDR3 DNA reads TGCAGCGTTGAGAGGGGGAACTATGGCTACACCTTC.

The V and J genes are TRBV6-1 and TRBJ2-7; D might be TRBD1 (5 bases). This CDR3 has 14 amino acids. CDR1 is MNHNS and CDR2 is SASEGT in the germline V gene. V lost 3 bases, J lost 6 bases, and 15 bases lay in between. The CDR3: CASSDNQGVFEQYF. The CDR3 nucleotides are TGTGCCAGCAGTGATAACCAAGGGGTCTTCGAGCAGTACTTC.

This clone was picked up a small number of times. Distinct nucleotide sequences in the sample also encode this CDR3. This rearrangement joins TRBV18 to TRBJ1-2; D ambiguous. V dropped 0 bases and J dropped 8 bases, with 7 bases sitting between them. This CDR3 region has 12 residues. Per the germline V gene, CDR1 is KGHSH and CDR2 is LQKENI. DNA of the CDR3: TGTGCCAGCTCACCACCGGCAAGGGGCTACACCTTC. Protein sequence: CASSPPARGYTF. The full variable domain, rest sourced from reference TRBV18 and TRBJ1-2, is NAGVMQNPRHLVRRRGQEARLRCSPMKGHSHVYWYRQLPEEGLKFMVYLQKENIIDESGMPKERFSAEFPKEGPSILRIQQVVRGDSAAYFCASSPPARGYTFGSGTRLTVV.

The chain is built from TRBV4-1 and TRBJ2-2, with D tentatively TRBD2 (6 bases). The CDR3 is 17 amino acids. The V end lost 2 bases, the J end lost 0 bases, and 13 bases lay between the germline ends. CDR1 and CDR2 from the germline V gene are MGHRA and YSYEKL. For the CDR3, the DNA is TGCGCCAGCAGCCAATGGAGGGGCAGGCCGAACACCGGGGAGCTGTTTTTT. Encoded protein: CASSQWRGRPNTGELFF.

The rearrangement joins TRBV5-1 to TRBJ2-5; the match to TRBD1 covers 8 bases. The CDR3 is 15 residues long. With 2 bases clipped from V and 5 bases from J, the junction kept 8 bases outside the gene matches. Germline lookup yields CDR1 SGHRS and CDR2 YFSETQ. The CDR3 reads CASSFHDRGGETQYF. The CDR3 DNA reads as TGCGCCAGCAGCTTCCACGACAGGGGAGGCGAGACCCAGTACTTC.

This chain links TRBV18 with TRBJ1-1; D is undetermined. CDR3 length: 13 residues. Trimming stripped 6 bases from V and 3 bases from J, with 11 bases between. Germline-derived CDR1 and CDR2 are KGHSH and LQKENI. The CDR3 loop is CASSGGLDTEAFF. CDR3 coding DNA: TGTGCCAGCTCCGGAGGACTGGACACTGAAGCTTTCTTT.

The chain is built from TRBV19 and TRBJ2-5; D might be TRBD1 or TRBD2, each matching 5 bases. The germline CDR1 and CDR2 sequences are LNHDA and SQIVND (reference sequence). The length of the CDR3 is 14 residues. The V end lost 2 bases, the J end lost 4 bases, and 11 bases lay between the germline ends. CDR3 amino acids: CASSIHRGVETQYF. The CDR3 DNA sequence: TGTGCCAGTAGTATACATAGGGGAGTAGAGACCCAGTACTTC. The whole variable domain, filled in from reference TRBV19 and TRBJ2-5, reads DGGITQSPKYLFRKEGQNVTLSCEQNLNHDAMYWYRQDPGQGLRLIYYSQIVNDFQKGDIAEGYSVSREKKESFPLTVTSAQKNPTAFYLCASSIHRGVETQYFGPGTRLLVL.

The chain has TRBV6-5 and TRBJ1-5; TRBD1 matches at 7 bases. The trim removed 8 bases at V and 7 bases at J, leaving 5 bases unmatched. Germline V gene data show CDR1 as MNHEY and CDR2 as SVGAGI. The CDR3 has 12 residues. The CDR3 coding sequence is TGTGCCAGCGGTACAGGGGAACAGCCCCAGCATTTT. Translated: CASGTGEQPQHF.

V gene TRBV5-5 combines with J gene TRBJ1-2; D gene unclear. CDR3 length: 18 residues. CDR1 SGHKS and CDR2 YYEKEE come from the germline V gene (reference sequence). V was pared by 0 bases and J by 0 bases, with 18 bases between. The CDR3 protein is CASSLGGSPRPTNYGYTF. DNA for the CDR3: TGTGCCAGCAGCTTGGGTGGGAGTCCAAGGCCGACTAACTATGGCTACACCTTC.

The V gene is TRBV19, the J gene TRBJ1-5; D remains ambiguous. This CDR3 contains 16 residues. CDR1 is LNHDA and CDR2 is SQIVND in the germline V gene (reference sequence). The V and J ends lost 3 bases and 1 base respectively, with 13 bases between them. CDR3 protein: CASSIKGRRSNQPQHF. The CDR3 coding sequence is TGTGCCAGTAGTATTAAGGGCAGGAGGAGCAATCAGCCCCAGCATTTT.

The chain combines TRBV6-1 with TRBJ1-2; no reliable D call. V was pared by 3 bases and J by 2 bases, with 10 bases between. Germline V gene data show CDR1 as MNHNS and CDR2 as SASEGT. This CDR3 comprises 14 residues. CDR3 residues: CASSDVGRNYGYTF. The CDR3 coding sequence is TGTGCCAGCAGTGATGTGGGCAGGAACTATGGCTACACCTTC.

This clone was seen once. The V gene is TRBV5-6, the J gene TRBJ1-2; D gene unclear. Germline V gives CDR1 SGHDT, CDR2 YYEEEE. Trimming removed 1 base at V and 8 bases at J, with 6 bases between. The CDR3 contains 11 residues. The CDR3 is CASSLLSGYTF. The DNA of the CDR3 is TGTGCCAGCAGCTTGTTATCCGGCTACACCTTC.

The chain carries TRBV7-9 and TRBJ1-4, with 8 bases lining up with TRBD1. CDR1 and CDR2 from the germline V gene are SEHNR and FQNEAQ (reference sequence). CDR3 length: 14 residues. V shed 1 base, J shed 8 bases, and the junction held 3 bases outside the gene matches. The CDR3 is CASSLGQGLEKLFF. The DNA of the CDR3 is TGTGCCAGCAGCTTAGGACAGGGGTTAGAAAAACTGTTTTTT.

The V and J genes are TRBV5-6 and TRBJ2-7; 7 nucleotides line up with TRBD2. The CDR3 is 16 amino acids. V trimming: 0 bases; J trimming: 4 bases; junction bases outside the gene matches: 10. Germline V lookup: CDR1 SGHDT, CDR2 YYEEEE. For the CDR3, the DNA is TGTGCCAGCAGCTTGGTAGGGGCTAGCGGCTTATACGAGCAGTACTTC. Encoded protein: CASSLVGASGLYEQYF.

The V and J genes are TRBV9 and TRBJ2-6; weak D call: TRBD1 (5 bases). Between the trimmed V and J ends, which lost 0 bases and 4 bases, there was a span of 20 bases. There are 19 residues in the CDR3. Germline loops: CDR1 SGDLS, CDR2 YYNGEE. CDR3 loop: CASSVASWGDLEGANVLTF. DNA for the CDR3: TGTGCCAGCAGCGTAGCTTCATGGGGCGATCTGGAAGGGGCCAACGTCCTGACTTTC.

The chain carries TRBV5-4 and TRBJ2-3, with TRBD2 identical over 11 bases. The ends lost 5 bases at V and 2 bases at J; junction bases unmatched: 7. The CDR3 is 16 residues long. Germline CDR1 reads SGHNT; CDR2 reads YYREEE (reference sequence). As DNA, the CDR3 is TGTGCCAGCAGATCCGGGACTAGCGGATTCACAGATACGCAGTATTTT. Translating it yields CASRSGTSGFTDTQYF.

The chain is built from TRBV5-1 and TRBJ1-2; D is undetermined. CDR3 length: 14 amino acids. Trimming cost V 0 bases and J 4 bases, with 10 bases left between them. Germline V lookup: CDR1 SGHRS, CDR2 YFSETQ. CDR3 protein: CASSLVPDTYGYTF. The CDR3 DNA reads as TGCGCCAGCAGCTTGGTTCCAGATACCTATGGCTACACCTTC.

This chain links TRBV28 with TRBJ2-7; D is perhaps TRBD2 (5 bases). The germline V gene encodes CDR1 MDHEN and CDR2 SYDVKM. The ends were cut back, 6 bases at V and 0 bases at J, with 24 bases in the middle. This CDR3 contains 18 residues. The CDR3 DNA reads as TGTGCCAGCAGCTCACACACTTATTCTAGGACTTACTCCTACGAGCAGTACTTC. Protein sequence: CASSSHTYSRTYSYEQYF.

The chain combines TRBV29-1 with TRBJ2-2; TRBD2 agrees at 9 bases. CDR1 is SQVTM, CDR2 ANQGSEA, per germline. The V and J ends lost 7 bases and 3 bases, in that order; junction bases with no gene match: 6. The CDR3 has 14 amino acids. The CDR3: CSGGTSRDTGELFF. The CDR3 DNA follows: TGCAGCGGGGGGACTAGCCGCGACACCGGGGAGCTGTTTTTT.

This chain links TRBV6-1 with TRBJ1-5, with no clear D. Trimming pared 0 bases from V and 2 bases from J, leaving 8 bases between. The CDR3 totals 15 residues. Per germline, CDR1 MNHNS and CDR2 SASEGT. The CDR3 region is CASSEALLRNQPQHF. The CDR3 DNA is TGTGCCAGCAGTGAAGCCCTCCTTCGCAATCAGCCCCAGCATTTT.

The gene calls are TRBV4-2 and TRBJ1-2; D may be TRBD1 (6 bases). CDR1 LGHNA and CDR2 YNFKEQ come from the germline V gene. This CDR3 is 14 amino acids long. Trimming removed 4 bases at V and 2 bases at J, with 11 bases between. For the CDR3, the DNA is TGTGCCAGCAGCCGAACAGGGTGGAACTATGGCTACACCTTC. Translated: CASSRTGWNYGYTF.

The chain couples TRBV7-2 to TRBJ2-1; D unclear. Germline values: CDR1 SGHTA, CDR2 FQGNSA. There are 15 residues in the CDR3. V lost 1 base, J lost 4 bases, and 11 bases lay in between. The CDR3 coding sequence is TGTGCCAGCAGCTTAGGGCAGGAAGGATACAATGAGCAGTTCTTC. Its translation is CASSLGQEGYNEQFF.

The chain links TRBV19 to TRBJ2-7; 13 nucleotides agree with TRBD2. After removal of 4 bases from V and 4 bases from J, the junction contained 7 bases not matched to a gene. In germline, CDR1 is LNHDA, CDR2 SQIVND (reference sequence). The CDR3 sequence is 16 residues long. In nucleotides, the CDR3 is TGTGCCAGTAGTACCAGGGGACTAGCGGGAAGGTACGAGCAGTACTTC. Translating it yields CASSTRGLAGRYEQYF. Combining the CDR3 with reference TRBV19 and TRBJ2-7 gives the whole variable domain DGGITQSPKYLFRKEGQNVTLSCEQNLNHDAMYWYRQDPGQGLRLIYYSQIVNDFQKGDIAEGYSVSREKKESFPLTVTSAQKNPTAFYLCASSTRGLAGRYEQYFGPGTRLTVT.